The clone carrying this TCR beta chain was observed many times. This entry belongs to a study of neurological immune-mediated disorders. MiXCR, run by TCRdb on the 5' RACE reads, gives a single entry per CDR3 protein. The sample has 72,000 or so distinct CDR3 sequences; 17% are singletons. Sample: PBMCs. This sequence originates from a woman aged 35 to 49 in good health.

CDR3 sequence reads: CASSLAGARTDTQYF. CDR3 coding DNA: TGTGCCAGCTCCCTAGCGGGGGCTCGCACAGATACGCAGTATTTT. The rearrangement uses TRBV18 and TRBJ2-3; TRBD2 matches 10 bases. The ends lost 6 bases at V and 1 base at J; junction bases unmatched: 4. Germline V gene sequence: CDR1 KGHSH, CDR2 LQKENI. CDR3 length: 15 amino acids.